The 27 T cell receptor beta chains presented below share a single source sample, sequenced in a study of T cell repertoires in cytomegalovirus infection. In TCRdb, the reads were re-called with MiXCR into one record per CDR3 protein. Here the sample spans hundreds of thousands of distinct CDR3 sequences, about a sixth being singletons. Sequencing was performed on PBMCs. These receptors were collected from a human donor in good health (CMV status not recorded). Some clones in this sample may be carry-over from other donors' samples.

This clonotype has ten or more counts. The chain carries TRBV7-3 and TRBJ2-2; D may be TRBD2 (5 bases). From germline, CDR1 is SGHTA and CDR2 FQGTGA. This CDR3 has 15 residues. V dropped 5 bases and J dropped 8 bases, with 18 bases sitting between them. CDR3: CASSQTASWSGELFF. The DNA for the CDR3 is TGTGCCAGCAGCCAGACCGCTAGCTGGTCTGGGGAGCTGTTTTTT.

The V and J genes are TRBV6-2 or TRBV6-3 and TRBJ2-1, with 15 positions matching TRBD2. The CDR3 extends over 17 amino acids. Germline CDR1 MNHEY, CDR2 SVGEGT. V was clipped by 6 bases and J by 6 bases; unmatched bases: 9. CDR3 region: CASSRVGLAGGRNEQFF. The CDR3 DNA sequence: TGTGCCAGCAGCCGAGTGGGACTAGCGGGGGGCCGCAATGAGCAGTTCTTC.

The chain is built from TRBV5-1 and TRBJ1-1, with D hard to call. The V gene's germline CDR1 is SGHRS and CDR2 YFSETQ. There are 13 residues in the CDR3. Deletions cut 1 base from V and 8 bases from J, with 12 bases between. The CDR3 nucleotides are TGCGCCAGCAGCTTGTCCCGTCAGGTGGAAGCTTTCTTT. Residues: CASSLSRQVEAFF.

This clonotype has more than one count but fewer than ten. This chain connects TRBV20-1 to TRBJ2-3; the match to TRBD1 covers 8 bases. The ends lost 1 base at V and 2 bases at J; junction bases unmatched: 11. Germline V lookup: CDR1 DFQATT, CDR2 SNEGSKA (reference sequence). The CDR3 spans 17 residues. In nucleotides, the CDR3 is TGCAGTGCTAGAGGAGGGTTGGGACAGGACCTCACAGATACGCAGTATTTT. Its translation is CSARGGLGQDLTDTQYF.

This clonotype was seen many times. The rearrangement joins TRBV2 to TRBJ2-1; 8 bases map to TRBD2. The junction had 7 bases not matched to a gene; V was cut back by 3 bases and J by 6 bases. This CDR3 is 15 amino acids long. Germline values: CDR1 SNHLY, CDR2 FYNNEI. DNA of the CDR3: TGTGCCAGCAGTGAGGGGACTAGTGTTCTCAATGAGCAGTTCTTC. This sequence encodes CASSEGTSVLNEQFF.

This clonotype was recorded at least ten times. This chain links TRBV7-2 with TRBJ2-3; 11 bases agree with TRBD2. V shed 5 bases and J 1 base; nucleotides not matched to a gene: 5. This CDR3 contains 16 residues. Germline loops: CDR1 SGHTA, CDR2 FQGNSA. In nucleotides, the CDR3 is TGTGCCAGCAGCGTCTCGACTAGCGGGGGCACAGATACGCAGTATTTT. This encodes CASSVSTSGGTDTQYF.

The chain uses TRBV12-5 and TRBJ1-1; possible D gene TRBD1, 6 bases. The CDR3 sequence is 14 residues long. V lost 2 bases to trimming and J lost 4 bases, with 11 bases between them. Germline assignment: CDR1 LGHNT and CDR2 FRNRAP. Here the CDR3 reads CASGLLGAGTEAFF. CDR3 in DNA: TGTGCTAGTGGTTTGCTGGGGGCGGGCACTGAAGCTTTCTTT.

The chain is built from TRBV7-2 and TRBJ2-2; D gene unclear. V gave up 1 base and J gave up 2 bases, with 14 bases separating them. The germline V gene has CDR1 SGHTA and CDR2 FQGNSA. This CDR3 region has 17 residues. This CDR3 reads CASSLEARWANTGELFF. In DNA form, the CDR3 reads TGTGCCAGCAGCTTAGAAGCGCGGTGGGCCAACACCGGGGAGCTGTTTTTT.

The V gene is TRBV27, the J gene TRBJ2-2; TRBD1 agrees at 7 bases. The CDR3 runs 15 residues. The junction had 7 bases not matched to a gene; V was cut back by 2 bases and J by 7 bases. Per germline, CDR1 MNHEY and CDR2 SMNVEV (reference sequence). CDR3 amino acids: CASSLGDRVIGELFF. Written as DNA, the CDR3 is TGTGCCAGCAGTTTAGGGGACAGAGTAATCGGGGAGCTGTTTTTT.

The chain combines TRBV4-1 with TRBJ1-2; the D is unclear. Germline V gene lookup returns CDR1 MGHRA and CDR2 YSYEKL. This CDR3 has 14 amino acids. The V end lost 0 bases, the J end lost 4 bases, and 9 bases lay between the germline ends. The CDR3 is CASSQEDLSYGYTF. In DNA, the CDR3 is TGCGCCAGCAGCCAAGAGGATTTAAGCTATGGCTACACCTTC.

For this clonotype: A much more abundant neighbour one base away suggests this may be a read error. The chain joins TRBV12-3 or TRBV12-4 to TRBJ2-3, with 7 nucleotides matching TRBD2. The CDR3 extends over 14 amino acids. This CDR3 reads CVSRASGSWDTQYF. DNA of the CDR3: TGTGTCAGCAGGGCTAGCGGCTCTTGGGATACGCAGTATTTT.

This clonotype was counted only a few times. CDR3: CASRTGLGEAFF. In DNA form, the CDR3 reads TGTGCCAGCCGGACAGGGCTAGGCGAAGCTTTCTTT. The genes are TRBV28 and TRBJ1-1; 8 bases map to TRBD1. After removal of 8 bases from V and 8 bases from J, the junction contained 7 bases not matched to a gene. This CDR3 contains 12 residues. The V gene's germline CDR1 is MDHEN and CDR2 SYDVKM.

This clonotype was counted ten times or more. The CDR3 sequence is CASSLSIGGGRVDSPLHF. CDR3 nucleotides: TGTGCCAGCAGCTTAAGCATCGGGGGTGGCAGGGTAGATTCACCCCTCCACTTT. This rearrangement joins TRBV7-2 to TRBJ1-6, with D tentatively TRBD1 (5 bases). V was clipped by 2 bases and J by 8 bases, with 22 bases between them. The CDR3 has 18 residues. Germline V gives CDR1 SGHTA, CDR2 FQGNSA.

CDR3 residues: CASSWVIYTEAFF. Here the CDR3 DNA reads TGTGCCAGCAGTTGGGTCATCTACACTGAAGCTTTCTTT. The chain employs TRBV6-2 or TRBV6-3 and TRBJ1-1; no reliable D call. The CDR3 spans 13 residues. Germline lookup yields CDR1 MNHEY and CDR2 SVGEGT. Trimming left V 4 bases short and J 3 bases short, with 9 bases between.

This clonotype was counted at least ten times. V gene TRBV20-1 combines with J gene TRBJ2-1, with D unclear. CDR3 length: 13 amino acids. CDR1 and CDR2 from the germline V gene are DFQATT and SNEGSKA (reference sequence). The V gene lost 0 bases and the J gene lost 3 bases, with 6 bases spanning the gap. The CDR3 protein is CSARDSGYNEQFF. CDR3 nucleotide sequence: TGCAGTGCTAGAGATTCCGGCTACAATGAGCAGTTCTTC.

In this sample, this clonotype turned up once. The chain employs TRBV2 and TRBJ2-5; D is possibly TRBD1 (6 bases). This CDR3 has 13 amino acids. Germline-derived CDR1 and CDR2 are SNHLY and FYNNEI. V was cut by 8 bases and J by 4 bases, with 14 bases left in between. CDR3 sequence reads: CASSLGGIETQYF. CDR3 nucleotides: TGTGCCAGCTCTTTAGGGGGTATAGAGACCCAGTACTTC.

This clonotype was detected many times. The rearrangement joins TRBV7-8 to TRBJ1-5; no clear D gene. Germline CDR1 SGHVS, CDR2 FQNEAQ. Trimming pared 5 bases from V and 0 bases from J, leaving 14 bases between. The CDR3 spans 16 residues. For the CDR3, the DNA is TGTGCCAGCAGCCCAGGCGAAGGGTTTAGCAATCAGCCCCAGCATTTT. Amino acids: CASSPGEGFSNQPQHF.

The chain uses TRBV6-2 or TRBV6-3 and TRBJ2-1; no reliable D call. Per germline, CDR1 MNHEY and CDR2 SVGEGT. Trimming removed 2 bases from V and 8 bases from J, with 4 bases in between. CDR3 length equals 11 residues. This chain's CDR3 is CASSYAHEQFF. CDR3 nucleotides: TGTGCCAGCAGTTACGCTCATGAGCAGTTCTTC.

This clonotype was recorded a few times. CDR3 sequence (DNA): TGTGCCAGCAGCCCAGCGGTCTATGTGACAGAAAACAACGTCCTGACTTTC. It specifies CASSPAVYVTENNVLTF. The genes are TRBV11-1 and TRBJ2-6; D is perhaps TRBD1 or TRBD2 (5 bases each). CDR3 length: 17 amino acids. V was cut by 5 bases and J by 9 bases, with 23 bases left in between. Germline-derived CDR1 and CDR2 are SGHAT and FQDESV (reference sequence). The whole variable domain, remainder taken from reference TRBV11-1 and TRBJ2-6, is EAEVAQSPRYKITEKSQAVAFWCDPISGHATLYWYRQILGQGPELLVQFQDESVVDDSQLPKDRFSAERLKGVDSTLKIQPAELGDSAMYLCASSPAVYVTENNVLTFGAGSRLTVL.

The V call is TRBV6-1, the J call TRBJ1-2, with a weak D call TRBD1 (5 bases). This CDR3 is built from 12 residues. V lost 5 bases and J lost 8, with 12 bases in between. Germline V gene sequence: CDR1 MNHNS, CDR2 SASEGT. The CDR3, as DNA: TGTGCCAGCAGTCGGGGGATTGGGGGCTACACCTTC. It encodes CASSRGIGGYTF.

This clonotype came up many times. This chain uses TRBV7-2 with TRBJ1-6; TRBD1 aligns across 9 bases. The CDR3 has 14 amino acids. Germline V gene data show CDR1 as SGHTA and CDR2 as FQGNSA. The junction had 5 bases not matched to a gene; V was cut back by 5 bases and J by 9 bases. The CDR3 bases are TGTGCCAGCAGCCTACAGGGGGCGCGTTCACCCCTCCACTTT. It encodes CASSLQGARSPLHF.

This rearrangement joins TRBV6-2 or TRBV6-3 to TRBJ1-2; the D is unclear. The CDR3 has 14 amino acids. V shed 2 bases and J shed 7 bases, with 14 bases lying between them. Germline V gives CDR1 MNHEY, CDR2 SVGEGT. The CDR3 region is CASSYGEDAVGYTF. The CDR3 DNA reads TGTGCCAGCAGTTACGGGGAGGACGCGGTTGGCTACACCTTC.

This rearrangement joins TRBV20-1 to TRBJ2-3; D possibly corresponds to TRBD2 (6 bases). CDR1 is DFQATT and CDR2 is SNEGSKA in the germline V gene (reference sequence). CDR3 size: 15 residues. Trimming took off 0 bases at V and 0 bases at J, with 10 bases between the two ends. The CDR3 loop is CSARDFAGSTDTQYF. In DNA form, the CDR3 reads TGCAGTGCTAGAGATTTTGCGGGGAGCACAGATACGCAGTATTTT.

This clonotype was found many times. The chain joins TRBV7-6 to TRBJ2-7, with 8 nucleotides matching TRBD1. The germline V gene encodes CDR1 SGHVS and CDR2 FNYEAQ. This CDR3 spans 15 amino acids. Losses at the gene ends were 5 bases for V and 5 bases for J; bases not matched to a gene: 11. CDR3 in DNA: TGTGCCAGCAGCCCCGGGGCAGGGGGCATTAACGAGCAGTACTTC. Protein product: CASSPGAGGINEQYF.

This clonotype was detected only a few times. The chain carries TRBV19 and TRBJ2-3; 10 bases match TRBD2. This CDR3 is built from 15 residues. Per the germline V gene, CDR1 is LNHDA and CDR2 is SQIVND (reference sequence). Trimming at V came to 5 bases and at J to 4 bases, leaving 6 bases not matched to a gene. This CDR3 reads CASSPSGGVSDTQYF. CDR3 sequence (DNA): TGTGCCAGTAGTCCTAGCGGGGGTGTTTCAGATACGCAGTATTTT.

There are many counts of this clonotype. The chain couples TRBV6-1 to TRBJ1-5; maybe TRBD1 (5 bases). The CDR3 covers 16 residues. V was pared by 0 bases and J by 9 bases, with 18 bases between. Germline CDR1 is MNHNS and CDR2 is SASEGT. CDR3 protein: CASSEAAWQGSWPQHF. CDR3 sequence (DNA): TGTGCCAGCAGTGAAGCTGCGTGGCAGGGAAGTTGGCCCCAGCATTTT.

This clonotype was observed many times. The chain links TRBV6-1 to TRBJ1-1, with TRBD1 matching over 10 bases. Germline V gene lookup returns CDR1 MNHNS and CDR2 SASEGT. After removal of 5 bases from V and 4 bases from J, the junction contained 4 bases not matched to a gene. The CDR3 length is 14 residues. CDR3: CASSTRTGGTEAFF. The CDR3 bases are TGTGCCAGCAGTACGAGGACAGGGGGCACTGAAGCTTTCTTT.